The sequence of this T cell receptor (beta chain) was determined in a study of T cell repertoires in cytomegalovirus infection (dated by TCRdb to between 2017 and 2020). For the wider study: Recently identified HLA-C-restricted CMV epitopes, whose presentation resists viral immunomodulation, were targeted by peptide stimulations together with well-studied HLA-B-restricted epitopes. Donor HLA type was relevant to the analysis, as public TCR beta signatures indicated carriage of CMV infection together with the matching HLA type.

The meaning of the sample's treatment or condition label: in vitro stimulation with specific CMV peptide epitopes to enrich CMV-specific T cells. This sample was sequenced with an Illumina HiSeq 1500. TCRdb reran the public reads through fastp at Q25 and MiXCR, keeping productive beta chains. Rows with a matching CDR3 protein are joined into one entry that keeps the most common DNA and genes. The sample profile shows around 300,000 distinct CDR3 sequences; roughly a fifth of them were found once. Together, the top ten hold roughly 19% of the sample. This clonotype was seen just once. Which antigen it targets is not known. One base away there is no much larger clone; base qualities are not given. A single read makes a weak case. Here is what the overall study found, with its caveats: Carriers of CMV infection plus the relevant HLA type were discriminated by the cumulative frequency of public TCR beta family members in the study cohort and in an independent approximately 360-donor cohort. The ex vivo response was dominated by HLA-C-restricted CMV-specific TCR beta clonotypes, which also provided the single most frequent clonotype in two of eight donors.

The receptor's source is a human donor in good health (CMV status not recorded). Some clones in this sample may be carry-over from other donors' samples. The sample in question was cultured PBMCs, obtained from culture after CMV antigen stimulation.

The nucleotide sequence is given as TGTGCCAGTAGTCCGAGCGGGGAGGTTTACAATGAGCAGTTCTTC. Its translation reads: CASSPSGEVYNEQFF. The chain links TRBV19 with TRBJ2-1, and TRBD2 aligns with 7 junction nucleotides. The CDR1 and CDR2 encoded by the germline V gene (reference sequence) are LNHDA and SQIVND. V lost 5 bases and J lost 4 bases, and the count of bases not matched to a germline gene is 8. From the cysteine up to the phenylalanine, the CDR3 has a length of 15 residues. Only CDR3 DNA remains: 45 bases, in frame from the first base. The full variable domain, completed from the reference TRBV19 and TRBJ2-1 proteins outside the CDR3, reads DGGITQSPKYLFRKEGQNVTLSCEQNLNHDAMYWYRQDPGQGLRLIYYSQIVNDFQKGDIAEGYSVSREKKESFPLTVTSAQKNPTAFYLCASSPSGEVYNEQFFGPGTRLTVL.